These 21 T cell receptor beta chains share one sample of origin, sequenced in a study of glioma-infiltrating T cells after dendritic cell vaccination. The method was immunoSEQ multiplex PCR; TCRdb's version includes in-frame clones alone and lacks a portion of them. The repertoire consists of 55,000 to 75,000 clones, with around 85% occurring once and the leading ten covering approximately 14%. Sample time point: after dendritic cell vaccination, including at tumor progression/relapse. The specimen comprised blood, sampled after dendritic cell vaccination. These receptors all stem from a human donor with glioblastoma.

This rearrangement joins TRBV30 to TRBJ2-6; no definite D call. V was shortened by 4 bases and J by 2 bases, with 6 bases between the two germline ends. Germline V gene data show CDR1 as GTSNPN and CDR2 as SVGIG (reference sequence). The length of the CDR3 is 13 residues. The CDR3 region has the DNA TGTGCCTGGACGCTACCTGGGGCCAACGTCCTGACTTTC. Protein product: CAWTLPGANVLTF.

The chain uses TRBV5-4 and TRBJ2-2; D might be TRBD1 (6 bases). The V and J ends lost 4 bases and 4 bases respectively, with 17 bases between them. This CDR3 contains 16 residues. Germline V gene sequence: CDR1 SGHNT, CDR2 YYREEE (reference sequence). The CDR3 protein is CASSPPGDEGTGELFF. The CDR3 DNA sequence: TGTGCCAGCAGCCCCCCAGGGGACGAGGGCACCGGGGAGCTGTTTTTT.

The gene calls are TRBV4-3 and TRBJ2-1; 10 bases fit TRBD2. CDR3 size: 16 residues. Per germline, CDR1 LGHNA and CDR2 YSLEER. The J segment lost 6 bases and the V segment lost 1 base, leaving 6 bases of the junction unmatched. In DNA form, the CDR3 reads TGCGCCAGCAGCCAAGGAGCGGGGGGGCCCAGCAATGAGCAGTTCTTC. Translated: CASSQGAGGPSNEQFF.

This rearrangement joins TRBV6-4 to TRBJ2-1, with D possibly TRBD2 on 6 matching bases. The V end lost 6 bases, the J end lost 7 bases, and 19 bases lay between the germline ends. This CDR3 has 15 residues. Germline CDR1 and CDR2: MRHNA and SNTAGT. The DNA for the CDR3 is TGTGCCAGCAGCTTGCGCTCTAGCGTAAGTAATGAGCAGTTCTTC. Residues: CASSLRSSVSNEQFF.

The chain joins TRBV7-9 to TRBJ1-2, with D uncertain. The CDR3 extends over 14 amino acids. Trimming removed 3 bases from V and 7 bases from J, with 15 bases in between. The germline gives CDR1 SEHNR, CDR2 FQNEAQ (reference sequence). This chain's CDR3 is CASSFPQSPRGYTF. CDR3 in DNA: TGTGCCAGCAGCTTCCCCCAGTCACCTCGTGGCTACACCTTC.

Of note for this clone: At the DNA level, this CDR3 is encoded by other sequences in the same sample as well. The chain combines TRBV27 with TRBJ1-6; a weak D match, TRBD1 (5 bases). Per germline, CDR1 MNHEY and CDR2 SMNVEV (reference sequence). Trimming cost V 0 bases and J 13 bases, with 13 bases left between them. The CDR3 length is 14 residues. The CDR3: CASSLSGEGSPLHF. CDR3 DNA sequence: TGTGCCAGCAGTTTATCGGGGGAGGGTTCGCCCCTCCACTTT.

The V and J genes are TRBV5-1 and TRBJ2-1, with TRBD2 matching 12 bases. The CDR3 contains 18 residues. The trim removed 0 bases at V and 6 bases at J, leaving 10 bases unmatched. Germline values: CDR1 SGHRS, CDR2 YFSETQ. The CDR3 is CASSLVASGGAFFNEQFF. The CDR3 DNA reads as TGCGCCAGCAGCTTGGTTGCTAGCGGGGGGGCCTTTTTCAATGAGCAGTTCTTC.

Written as DNA, the CDR3 is TGTGCCACCAGCGTCCGTTCGGTTCATTATGGCTACACCTTC. This translates into CATSVRSVHYGYTF. The chain joins TRBV15 to TRBJ1-2, with D hard to call. The CDR3 spans 14 residues. V dropped 5 bases and J dropped 5 bases, with 15 bases sitting between them. CDR1 is LNHNV, CDR2 YYDKDF, per germline (reference sequence).

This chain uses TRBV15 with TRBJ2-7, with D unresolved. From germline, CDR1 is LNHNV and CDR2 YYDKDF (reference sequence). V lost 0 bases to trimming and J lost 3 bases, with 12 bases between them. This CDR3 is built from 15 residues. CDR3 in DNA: TGTGCCACCAGCAGAGAGGCAGGAACGCACTACGAGCAGTACTTC. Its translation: CATSREAGTHYEQYF.

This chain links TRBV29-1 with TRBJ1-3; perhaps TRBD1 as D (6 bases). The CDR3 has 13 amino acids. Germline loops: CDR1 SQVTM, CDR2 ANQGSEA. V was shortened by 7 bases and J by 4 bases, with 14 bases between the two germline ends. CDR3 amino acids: CSARTGSGNTIYF. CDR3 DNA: TGCAGCGCTAGAACAGGGTCCGGAAACACCATATATTTT.

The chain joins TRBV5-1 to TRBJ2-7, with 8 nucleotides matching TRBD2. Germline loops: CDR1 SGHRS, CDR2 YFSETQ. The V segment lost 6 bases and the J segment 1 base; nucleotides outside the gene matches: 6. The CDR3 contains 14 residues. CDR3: CASTLSGGSYEQYF. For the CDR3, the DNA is TGCGCCAGCACCCTATCGGGGGGGTCCTACGAGCAGTACTTC.

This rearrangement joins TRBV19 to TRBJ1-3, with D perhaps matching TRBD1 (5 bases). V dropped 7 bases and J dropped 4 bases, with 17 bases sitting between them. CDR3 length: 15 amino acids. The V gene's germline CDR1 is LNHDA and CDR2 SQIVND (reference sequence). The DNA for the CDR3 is TGTGCCAGTACCTGGGCAGGGTCTTCCGGAAACACCATATATTTT. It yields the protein CASTWAGSSGNTIYF.

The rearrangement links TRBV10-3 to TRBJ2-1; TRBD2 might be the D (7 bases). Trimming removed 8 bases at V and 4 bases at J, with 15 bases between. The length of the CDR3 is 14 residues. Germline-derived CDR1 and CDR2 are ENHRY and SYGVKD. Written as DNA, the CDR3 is TGTGCCATCGGTGGGGGGGGGCTATACAATGAGCAGTTCTTC. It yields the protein CAIGGGGLYNEQFF.

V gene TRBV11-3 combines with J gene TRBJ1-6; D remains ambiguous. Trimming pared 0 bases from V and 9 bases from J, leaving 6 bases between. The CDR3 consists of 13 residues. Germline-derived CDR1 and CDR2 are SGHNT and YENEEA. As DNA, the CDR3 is TGTGCCAGCAGCTTAGATGAGGGTTCACCCCTCCACTTT. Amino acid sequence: CASSLDEGSPLHF.

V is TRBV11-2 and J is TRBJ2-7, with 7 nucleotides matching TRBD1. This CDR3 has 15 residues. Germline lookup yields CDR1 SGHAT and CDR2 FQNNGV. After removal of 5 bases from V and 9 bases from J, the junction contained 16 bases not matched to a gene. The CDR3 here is CASSHLLRDSGGQYF. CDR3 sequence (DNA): TGTGCCAGCAGCCACCTGCTTCGGGACAGCGGCGGGCAGTACTTC. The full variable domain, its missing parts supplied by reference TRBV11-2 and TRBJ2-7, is EAGVAQSPRYKIIEKRQSVAFWCNPISGHATLYWYQQILGQGPKLLIQFQNNGVVDDSQLPKDRFSAERLKGVDSTLKIQPAKLEDSAVYLCASSHLLRDSGGQYFGPGTRLTVT.

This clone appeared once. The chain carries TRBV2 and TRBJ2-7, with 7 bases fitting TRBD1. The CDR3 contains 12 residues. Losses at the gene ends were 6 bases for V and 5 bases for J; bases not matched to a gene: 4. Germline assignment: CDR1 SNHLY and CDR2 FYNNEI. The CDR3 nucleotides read TGTGCCAGCAGATCAGACAGGGACGAGCAGTACTTC. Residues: CASRSDRDEQYF.

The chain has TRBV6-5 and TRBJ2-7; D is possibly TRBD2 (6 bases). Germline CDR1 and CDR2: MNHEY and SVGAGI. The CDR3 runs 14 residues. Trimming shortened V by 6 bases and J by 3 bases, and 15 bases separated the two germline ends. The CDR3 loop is CASSIGGVGYEQYF. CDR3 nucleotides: TGTGCCAGCAGCATCGGGGGTGTCGGCTACGAGCAGTACTTC.

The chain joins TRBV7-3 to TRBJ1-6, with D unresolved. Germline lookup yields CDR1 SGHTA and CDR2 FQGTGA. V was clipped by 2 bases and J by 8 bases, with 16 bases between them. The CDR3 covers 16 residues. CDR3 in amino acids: CASSLYGSPSDSPLHF. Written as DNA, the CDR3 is TGTGCCAGCAGCTTATATGGGAGCCCCTCTGATTCACCCCTCCACTTT. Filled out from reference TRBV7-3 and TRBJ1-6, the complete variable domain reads GAGVSQTPSNKVTEKGKYVELRCDPISGHTALYWYRQSLGQGPEFLIYFQGTGAADDSGLPNDRFFAVRPEGSVSTLKIQRTERGDSAVYLCASSLYGSPSDSPLHFGNGTRLTVT.

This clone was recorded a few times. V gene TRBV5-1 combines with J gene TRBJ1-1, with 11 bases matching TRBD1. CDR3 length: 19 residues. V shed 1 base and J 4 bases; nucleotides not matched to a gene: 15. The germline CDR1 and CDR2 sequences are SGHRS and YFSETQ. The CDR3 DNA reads TGCGCCAGCAGCTTGTGGACAGGGGGCAAGGATCGGCCCTCCACTGAAGCTTTCTTT. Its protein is CASSLWTGGKDRPSTEAFF.

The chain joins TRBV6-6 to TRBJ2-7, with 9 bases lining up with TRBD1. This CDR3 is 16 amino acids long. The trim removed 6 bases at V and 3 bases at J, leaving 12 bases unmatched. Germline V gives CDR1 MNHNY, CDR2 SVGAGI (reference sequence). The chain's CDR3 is CASSSPPGQGHYEQYF. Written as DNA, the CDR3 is TGTGCCAGCAGCTCTCCTCCGGGACAGGGACACTACGAGCAGTACTTC.

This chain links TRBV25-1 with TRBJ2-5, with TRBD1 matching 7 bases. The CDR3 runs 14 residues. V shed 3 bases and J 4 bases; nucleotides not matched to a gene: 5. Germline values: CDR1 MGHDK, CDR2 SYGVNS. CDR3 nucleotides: TGTGCCAGCAGTGACCCTGACAGGGTAGAGACCCAGTACTTC. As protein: CASSDPDRVETQYF.